The 2 T cell receptor beta chains presented below share a single source sample, sequenced in a study of blood T cells in healthy people across ages. Primers used in a second PCR of roughly 6 to 11 cycles were a sample-barcoded 5' primer and a J-beta primer mix. One entry per CDR3 protein, called by TCRdb with MiXCR from the 5' RACE reads. The data contain some 1.1 million distinct CDR3 sequences, more than 30% of them singletons. Sequences were obtained from blood. The receptor set was obtained from a young man in good health.

Only a few counts were recorded for this clonotype. The chain is built from TRBV7-2 and TRBJ1-2; D not certain. Germline-derived CDR1 and CDR2 are SGHTA and FQGNSA. The V and J ends lost 5 bases and 0 bases respectively, with 16 bases between them. The CDR3 totals 16 residues. The CDR3 loop reads CASSPSSGPPNYGYTF. CDR3 nucleotides: TGTGCCAGCAGCCCCTCGAGCGGGCCTCCTAACTATGGCTACACCTTC.

The rearrangement joins TRBV11-3 to TRBJ2-3, with D possibly TRBD2 on 5 matching bases. The length of the CDR3 is 14 residues. Trimming pared 7 bases from V and 6 bases from J, leaving 17 bases between. Germline CDR1 is SGHNT and CDR2 is YENEEA. CDR3 coding DNA: TGTGCCAGCAACCTATCTAGCCTCGGGGATACGCAGTATTTT. It codes for CASNLSSLGDTQYF.